These 10 T cell receptor beta chains originate from one sample sequenced in a study of regulatory T cells in long-lasting Graves disease. TCR beta libraries were built with iRepertoire HTBI primers and Arm-PCR of CDR3 regions. TCRdb called the multiplex PCR reads again in MiXCR, with one record for every CDR3 protein. There are more than 350,000 distinct CDR3 sequences in the sample; around 23% occur only once, and around an eighth lies in the top ten. Described time point: persistent/refractory GD, antithyroid drugs over 5 years with positive TRAb. Extracted RNA from PBMCs served as the source of the TCR library. Sequencing used peripheral blood mononuclear cells (PBMCs), obtained when the disease was refractory, from a patient treated with antithyroid drugs. These receptors were collected from a female donor with Graves disease.

The chain recombines TRBV28 with TRBJ2-3; D unclear. Germline CDR1 and CDR2: MDHEN and SYDVKM. The CDR3 runs 14 residues. Trimming stripped 4 bases from V and 1 base from J, with 9 bases between. The CDR3 loop reads CASSSAFGTDTQYF. The CDR3 region has the DNA TGTGCCAGCAGTTCGGCCTTCGGCACAGATACGCAGTATTTT.

This clonotype was counted ten times or more. J is TRBJ2-5 and V is TRBV20-1; TRBD1 might be the D (5 bases). V dropped 5 bases and J dropped 5 bases, with 21 bases sitting between them. In germline, CDR1 is DFQATT, CDR2 SNEGSKA (reference sequence). The CDR3 consists of 15 residues. The CDR3 DNA sequence: TGCAGTGCTTCGCCCCCAGGGCTTATTGGGGAGACCCAGTACTTC. Its translation: CSASPPGLIGETQYF.

The J gene is TRBJ2-3, the V gene TRBV5-1; maybe TRBD1 (6 bases). The germline V gene has CDR1 SGHRS and CDR2 YFSETQ. This CDR3 contains 15 residues. The V end was cut by 4 bases, the J end by 1 base, with 13 bases between. The CDR3: CASSGNRVRTDTQYF. In DNA form, the CDR3 reads TGCGCCAGCAGCGGAAACAGGGTCCGCACAGATACGCAGTATTTT.

This clonotype was recorded many times. The chain has TRBV20-1 and TRBJ1-5; 11 bases are a match to TRBD1. Germline CDR1 and CDR2: DFQATT and SNEGSKA (reference sequence). V shed 6 bases, J shed 6 bases, and the junction held 7 bases outside the gene matches. The CDR3 totals 14 residues. DNA of the CDR3: TGCAGTGCCAGCGGGACAGGGGGTTCTCAGCCCCAGCATTTT. It yields the protein CSASGTGGSQPQHF.

This clonotype appeared many times. The genes are TRBV12-3 or TRBV12-4 and TRBJ2-7; TRBD1 agrees at 7 bases. The length of the CDR3 is 13 residues. V lost 3 bases and J lost 5; bases outside the gene matches: 4. CDR3: CASSLTGYDEQYF. As DNA, the CDR3 is TGTGCCAGCAGTTTGACAGGGTACGACGAGCAGTACTTC.

In this sample, this clonotype turned up a few times. V usage is TRBV20-1 and J usage is TRBJ2-7; D ambiguous. Germline-derived CDR1 and CDR2 are DFQATT and SNEGSKA (reference sequence). With 6 bases removed from V and 6 bases from J, the gap between germline ends came to 3 bases. The CDR3 spans 8 residues. CDR3 bases: TGCAGTGCAGGCGAGCAGTACTTC. Its protein product is CSAGEQYF.

The table lists this clonotype with many counts. The gene calls are TRBV20-1 and TRBJ2-3; D is unclear. Per germline, CDR1 DFQATT and CDR2 SNEGSKA (reference sequence). The CDR3 has 12 amino acids. The V end lost 6 bases, the J end lost 0 bases, and 7 bases lay between the germline ends. DNA for the CDR3: TGCAGTGCACACTTCAGCACAGATACGCAGTATTTT. It encodes CSAHFSTDTQYF.

This chain uses TRBV20-1 with TRBJ1-1, with TRBD1 as a possible D gene (6 bases). CDR1 is DFQATT, CDR2 SNEGSKA, per germline (reference sequence). V dropped 3 bases and J dropped 10 bases, with 15 bases sitting between them. This CDR3 region has 12 residues. CDR3 bases: TGCAGTGCTAGCCCCAAGGGGGAGAGAGCTTTCTTT. Its protein product is CSASPKGERAFF.

As for this clonotype: This may be a read error, as it is one base from a much larger clone. The rearrangement links TRBV6-2 or TRBV6-3 to TRBJ2-7; D uncertain. Germline V lookup: CDR1 MNHEY, CDR2 SVGEGT. V lost 4 bases to trimming and J lost 6 bases, with 13 bases between them. The CDR3 is 13 amino acids. CDR3 amino acids: CASSFSVTCEQYF. The CDR3 DNA is TGTGCCAGCAGTTTCAGTGTAACCTGCGAGCAGTACTTC.

This clonotype was picked up many times. The chain has TRBV27 and TRBJ1-4, with D maybe TRBD1 (5 bases). This CDR3 region has 14 residues. V was shortened by 8 bases and J by 5 bases, with 15 bases between the two germline ends. Germline values: CDR1 MNHEY, CDR2 SMNVEV (reference sequence). The CDR3 DNA is TGTGCCAGCCGACCACCAGGGCAAAATGAAAAACTGTTTTTT. This encodes CASRPPGQNEKLFF.